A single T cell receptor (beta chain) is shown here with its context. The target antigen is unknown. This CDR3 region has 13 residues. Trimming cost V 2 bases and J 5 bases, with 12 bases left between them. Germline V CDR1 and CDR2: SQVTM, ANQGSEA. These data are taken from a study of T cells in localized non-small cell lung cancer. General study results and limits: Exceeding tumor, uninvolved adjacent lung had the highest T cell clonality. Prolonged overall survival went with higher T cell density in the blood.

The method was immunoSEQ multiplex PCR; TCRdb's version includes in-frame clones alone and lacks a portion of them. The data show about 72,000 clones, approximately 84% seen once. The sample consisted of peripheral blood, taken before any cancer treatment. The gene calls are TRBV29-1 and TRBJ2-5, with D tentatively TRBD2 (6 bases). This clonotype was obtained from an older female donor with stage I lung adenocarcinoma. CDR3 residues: CSVEFGSGETQYF. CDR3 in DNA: TGCAGCGTTGAATTTGGGAGCGGGGAGACCCAGTACTTC.